Each of the 5 T cell receptor beta chains below was sequenced from the same sample in a study of radiotherapy plus CTLA-4 blockade in lung cancer. Profiling relied on immunoSEQ multiplex PCR, and the TCRdb table lists in-frame clones only, not all of them. This table has tens of thousands of clones, around 90% appearing once. The sequencing here drew on peripheral blood, taken from a patient treated with radiotherapy plus ipilimumab. The receptors originated from a human donor with non-small cell lung cancer who had stable disease on radiotherapy plus ipilimumab.

The chain combines TRBV7-9 with TRBJ2-1; no definite D call. The CDR3 covers 14 residues. Trimming left V 0 bases short and J 4 bases short, with 7 bases between. The germline V gene encodes CDR1 SEHNR and CDR2 FQNEAQ (reference sequence). The CDR3 protein is CASSLASLYNEQFF. The CDR3 region has the DNA TGTGCCAGCAGCTTAGCGAGTCTTTACAATGAGCAGTTCTTC.

In its sample, this clone was seen a few times. The chain employs TRBV5-8 and TRBJ1-5, with D hard to call. Per germline, CDR1 SGHTS and CDR2 YDEGEE. The CDR3 consists of 13 residues. V was pared by 5 bases and J by 6 bases, with 12 bases between. The CDR3 coding sequence is TGTGCCAGCAGAGGGTCAGTAAGTCAGCCCCAGCATTTT. Its protein product is CASRGSVSQPQHF.

The V call is TRBV6-5, the J call TRBJ1-1; TRBD1 agrees at 8 bases. Germline V CDR1 and CDR2: MNHEY, SVGAGI. The trim removed 5 bases at V and 2 bases at J, leaving 4 bases unmatched. The CDR3 has 14 residues. CDR3 protein: CASSEDRVNTEAFF. CDR3 sequence (DNA): TGTGCCAGCAGTGAGGACAGGGTAAACACTGAAGCTTTCTTT.

This rearrangement joins TRBV29-1 to TRBJ2-5; maybe TRBD2 (5 bases). CDR1 and CDR2 (germline): SQVTM, ANQGSEA. The CDR3 spans 14 residues. Trimming cost V 2 bases and J 6 bases, with 16 bases left between them. The CDR3 region is CSVEIRGTMKTQYF. The CDR3 DNA follows: TGCAGCGTTGAAATCCGGGGAACAATGAAGACCCAGTACTTC.

V is TRBV28 and J is TRBJ2-2; 13 positions match TRBD2. The trim removed 5 bases at V and 2 bases at J, leaving 8 bases unmatched. Germline V CDR1 and CDR2: MDHEN, SYDVKM. CDR3 length: 18 amino acids. CDR3 nucleotides: TGTGCCAGCAGTAGACCGGGACTAGCGGGACCTAACACCGGGGAGCTGTTTTTT. This sequence encodes CASSRPGLAGPNTGELFF.